The rows below give T cell receptor beta chains drawn from one sample of a study of graft-versus-host responses after intestinal transplantation. Generated by immunoSEQ multiplex PCR, the TCRdb table keeps only in-frame clones and is missing some. The sample shows 20,000 to 25,000 clones, 85% to 90% of them seen only once. Source: PBMCs, taken roughly ten weeks after intestinal transplantation. All receptors come from a human patient who received an intestinal transplant, so some T cells may come from the graft donor. Each CDR3 is given with its conserved first and last residue. The order of the fields is clone size, V gene, D gene, J gene, CDR3 DNA, CDR3 protein. A D gene is named only where the DNA matches it firmly. Where a row states a size, it is once, few, many or the class of an expanded clone; other rows omit it.

NA	TRBV19	NA	TRBJ2-1	TGTGCCAGTAGCGAGGAAAGCTCCTACAATGAGCAGTTCTTC	CASSEESSYNEQFF
NA	TRBV30	NA	TRBJ1-2	TGTGCCTGGAGTGTACAAGGGGACCGACCTAACTATGGCTACACCTTC	CAWSVQGDRPNYGYTF
once	TRBV6-6	TRBD1	TRBJ1-5	TGTGCCAGCAGTTACTGGCAGGGGGAACAGCCCCAGCATTTT	CASSYWQGEQPQHF
NA	TRBV7-2	TRBD2	TRBJ2-3	TGTGCCAGCAGCTTACCCCCGGGACTAGCGGGCACAGATACGCAGTATTTT	CASSLPPGLAGTDTQYF
NA	TRBV4-1	NA	TRBJ2-7	TGCGGTATATGCTCTTACGAGCAGTACTTC	CGICSYEQYF
few	TRBV6-1	NA	TRBJ2-1	TGTGCCAGCAGTGAAACCCCCTCGACAGGAAATGAGCAGTTCTTC	CASSETPSTGNEQFF
NA	TRBV5-1	NA	TRBJ1-1	TGCGCCAGCAGCTCCACAAGCACTTTCCCACCTGAAGCTTTCTTT	CASSSTSTFPPEAFF
NA	TRBV4-1	NA	TRBJ2-7	TGCGCCAGCAGCCACCCAGACTTCCGCTACGAGCAGTACTTC	CASSHPDFRYEQYF
NA	TRBV4-3	NA	TRBJ1-2	TGCGCCAGCAGCCAAGATCGGGGGGGTTGGGGATATGGCTACACCTTC	CASSQDRGGWGYGYTF
NA	TRBV10-3	NA	TRBJ1-2	TGTGCCATTGATGGAGGGAACTATGGCTACACCTTC	CAIDGGNYGYTF
NA	TRBV9	NA	TRBJ2-3	TGTGCCAGCAGCGTAGGAGATACGCAGTATTTT	CASSVGDTQYF
NA	TRBV2	NA	TRBJ1-2	TGTGCCAGCACGACTCCCGGGACAATCATGGATGGCTACACCTTC	CASTTPGTIMDGYTF
NA	TRBV11-2	NA	TRBJ1-2	TGTGCCAGCAGCTTCGACCTTAATGGCTACACCTTC	CASSFDLNGYTF
NA	TRBV13	TRBD1	TRBJ1-2	TGTGCCAGCAGCACAATGGGACAGCCCTTTAACTATGGCTACACCTTC	CASSTMGQPFNYGYTF
NA	TRBV4-2	TRBD2	TRBJ2-3	TGTGCCAGCAGCCAAGTGGGGGGGGATACGCAGTATTTT	CASSQVGGDTQYF
NA	TRBV7-8	NA	TRBJ1-3	TGTGCCAGCAGCCCTCAGGGTTTAGGTAACTCTGGAAACACCATATATTTT	CASSPQGLGNSGNTIYF
NA	TRBV4-2	NA	TRBJ1-2	TGTGCCAGCAGCCAAGTCGTAGGGGACTTCTATGGCTACACCTTC	CASSQVVGDFYGYTF
NA	TRBV4-2	TRBD2	TRBJ2-1	TGTGCCAGCCCTCGGACTAGCGGGGGACCTTACAATGAGCAGTTCTTC	CASPRTSGGPYNEQFF
NA	TRBV4-3	NA	TRBJ2-6	TGCGCCAGCAGCCAAGAGGTTGCGGAGAGCTCTGGGGCCAACGTCCTGACTTTC	CASSQEVAESSGANVLTF
NA	TRBV27	NA	TRBJ1-1	TGTGCCAGCGGTCCGTGGGGCCAGGTTGGAAGGGGGTACACTGAAGCTTTCTTT	CASGPWGQVGRGYTEAFF
NA	TRBV7-2	NA	TRBJ2-7	TGTGCCAGCAGCTTGGGCGACTTTAGATACGAGCAGTACTTC	CASSLGDFRYEQYF
NA	TRBV7-2	TRBD1	TRBJ2-7	TGTGCCAGCAGCTTGATGGACAGGGATTACGAGCAGTACTTC	CASSLMDRDYEQYF
once	TRBV29-1	NA	TRBJ1-1	TGCAGCGTCGTAAGGGAAAACACTGAAGCTTTCTTT	CSVVRENTEAFF
NA	TRBV27	TRBD1	TRBJ1-2	TGTGCCAGCACTTCCCGGGACAGGGGAGACTATGGCTACACCTTC	CASTSRDRGDYGYTF
NA	TRBV19	NA	TRBJ2-4	TGTGCCAGTAGTATTGTCGAGGAAAACATTCAGTACTTC	CASSIVEENIQYF
NA	TRBV27	NA	TRBJ1-6	TGTGCCAGCAGCCGACAACCCCTAGTAGGGAATAGTTCACCCCTCCACTTT	CASSRQPLVGNSSPLHF
NA	TRBV19	NA	TRBJ2-5	TGTGCCAGTTCAGGGGGGGGCCAAGAGACCCAGTACTTC	CASSGGGQETQYF
NA	TRBV7-2	TRBD2	TRBJ2-1	TGTGCCAGCAGCCAACGGACTAGCGGGGCCTACAATGAGCAGTTCTTC	CASSQRTSGAYNEQFF
once	TRBV27	NA	TRBJ2-7	TGTGCCAGCAGTAGGGGGAGCGCCTACGAGCAGTACTTC	CASSRGSAYEQYF
NA	TRBV6-5	TRBD1	TRBJ1-4	TGTGCCAGCAGTTACTCGACGGGACAGAGAGGCGAAAAACTGTTTTTT	CASSYSTGQRGEKLFF
NA	TRBV10-3	NA	TRBJ2-7	TGTGCCATCAGTGAGTCGACCGGTCACGAGCAGTACTTC	CAISESTGHEQYF
NA	TRBV4-3	NA	TRBJ2-7	TGCGCCAGCAGCCAAGTCCTGGGGGCGTATGAGCAGTACTTC	CASSQVLGAYEQYF
NA	TRBV7-8	TRBD1	TRBJ2-5	TGTGCCAGCAGCAGGGGACAGGGGATGGAGACCCAGTACTTC	CASSRGQGMETQYF
NA	TRBV19	TRBD1	TRBJ2-5	TGTGCCAGTAGGCCCGGGACAGGGTTTGAGACCCAGTACTTC	CASRPGTGFETQYF
few	TRBV6-1	NA	TRBJ1-5	TGTGCCAGCAGTGAAGAAGGGGCAGGGCATCAGCCCCAGCATTTT	CASSEEGAGHQPQHF
NA	TRBV14	NA	TRBJ2-7	TGTGCCAGCAGCGTTATAAATGGTTACGAGCAGTACTTC	CASSVINGYEQYF
NA	TRBV10-3	TRBD1	TRBJ2-7	TGTGCCATCAGTGCCGGGACAGTCTCTCCCTACGAGCAGTACTTC	CAISAGTVSPYEQYF
NA	TRBV9	TRBD1	TRBJ2-2	TGTGCCAGCAGCGTAGAGTCCCGACAGGGCGGGGAGCTGTTTTTT	CASSVESRQGGELFF
NA	TRBV18	NA	TRBJ1-2	TGTGCCAGCTCACCAGTCGGGTTTCAAATTAGCTATGGCTACACCTTC	CASSPVGFQISYGYTF
NA	TRBV7-9	NA	TRBJ1-2	TGTGCCAGCAGCTTAGGATTTCATGGCTACACCTTC	CASSLGFHGYTF
NA	TRBV7-6	TRBD1	TRBJ1-1	TGTGCCAGCAGCTTTTCAGGGGGTGGCATGAACACTGAAGCTTTCTTT	CASSFSGGGMNTEAFF